This T cell receptor beta chain was recovered during a study of T-cell reconstitution after alpha-beta-depleted transplantation in children. Whole-study results and caveats: As was reported, about two months after transplant, alpha-beta T cells came from several hundred expanded graft clones.

The authors prepared the TCRbeta library with unique molecular identifiers. TCRdb independently ran MiXCR on the PCR reads; one entry per CDR3 protein. The repertoire includes approximately 500,000 distinct CDR3 sequences, roughly 27% of them detected once, and about a third sits in the top ten. As for this clonotype: Its antigen is not known. At one end, the junction sequence differs from germline, possibly due to a read error.

This CDR3 is 15 amino acids long. Germline values: CDR1 KGHSH, CDR2 LQKENI. The sequenced sample was PBMCs, obtained before TCRalphabeta/CD19-depleted stem cell transplant. The chain couples TRBV18 to TRBJ2-1; D not certain. The receptor comes from a boy younger than two with Wiskott-Aldrich syndrome, due to receive a stem cell transplant. Here the CDR3 reads CASSPPLSSYNEQFF. CDR3 nucleotide sequence: TGTGCCAGCTCTCCACCGTTGAGCTCCTACAATGAGCAGTTCTTC.